The rows below give T cell receptor beta chains drawn from one sample of a study of cytomegalovirus exposure and HLA in healthy donors. The table came from immunoSEQ multiplex PCR; TCRdb's copy has only in-frame clones and leaves some out. The sample includes 180,000 or so clones, over 65% of them seen just once. The sequenced sample was PBMCs. The receptors stem from a boy between 2 and 15 years old in good health and CMV-seronegative. CDR3s include the opening cysteine and the closing phenylalanine or tryptophan. Each record gives: clone size, D gene, J gene, V gene, CDR3 length, CDR3 protein, CDR3 DNA. D genes are given only for firm matches. Clone size is shown for a subset of rows, as once, few, many or a class of expanded clone.

clone size: NA; D gene: TRBD2; J gene: TRBJ2-5; V gene: TRBV2; CDR3 length: 14; CDR3 protein: CASTDRLAVETQYF; CDR3 DNA: TGTGCCAGTACTGACAGACTAGCCGTAGAGACCCAGTACTTC
clone size: few; D gene: TRBD1; J gene: TRBJ1-1; V gene: TRBV7-8; CDR3 length: 14; CDR3 protein: CASSARQGRTEAFF; CDR3 DNA: TGTGCCAGCAGCGCTCGACAGGGTAGGACTGAAGCTTTCTTT
clone size: NA; D gene: NA; J gene: TRBJ2-2; V gene: TRBV7-3; CDR3 length: 16; CDR3 protein: CASSLLGTGITGELFF; CDR3 DNA: TGTGCCAGCAGCTTATTAGGTACAGGGATTACCGGGGAGCTGTTTTTT
clone size: NA; D gene: TRBD1; J gene: TRBJ1-1; V gene: TRBV7-9; CDR3 length: 15; CDR3 protein: CASSLAGQGTGEAFF; CDR3 DNA: TGTGCCAGCAGCTTAGCGGGACAGGGGACGGGTGAAGCTTTCTTT
clone size: few; D gene: TRBD1; J gene: TRBJ2-1; V gene: TRBV5-1; CDR3 length: 16; CDR3 protein: CASSLGYRGSYNEQFF; CDR3 DNA: TGCGCCAGCAGCTTGGGGTACAGGGGGTCCTACAATGAGCAGTTCTTC
clone size: NA; D gene: NA; J gene: TRBJ1-4; V gene: TRBV9; CDR3 length: 12; CDR3 protein: CASSDDSEKLFF; CDR3 DNA: TGTGCCAGCAGCGATGATAGTGAAAAACTGTTTTTT
clone size: NA; D gene: NA; J gene: TRBJ1-2; V gene: TRBV2; CDR3 length: 13; CDR3 protein: CASEDTSFGGYTF; CDR3 DNA: TGTGCCAGTGAGGACACCTCCTTTGGTGGCTACACCTTC
clone size: NA; D gene: TRBD1; J gene: TRBJ2-7; V gene: TRBV6-1; CDR3 length: 15; CDR3 protein: CASSEVGQGAYEQYF; CDR3 DNA: TGTGCCAGCAGTGAAGTAGGACAGGGGGCTTACGAGCAGTACTTC
clone size: NA; D gene: NA; J gene: TRBJ2-3; V gene: TRBV7-2; CDR3 length: 15; CDR3 protein: CASSLTGASTDTQYF; CDR3 DNA: TGTGCCAGCAGCTTGACAGGTGCTAGCACAGATACGCAGTATTTT
clone size: NA; D gene: TRBD1; J gene: TRBJ1-2; V gene: TRBV4-2; CDR3 length: 14; CDR3 protein: CASSQGDRVYGYTF; CDR3 DNA: TGTGCCAGCAGCCAAGGAGACAGGGTCTATGGCTACACCTTC
clone size: NA; D gene: NA; J gene: TRBJ1-2; V gene: TRBV7-9; CDR3 length: 14; CDR3 protein: CASSRGRGGYGYTF; CDR3 DNA: TGTGCCAGCAGCCGAGGGAGGGGCGGCTATGGCTACACCTTC
clone size: NA; D gene: TRBD1; J gene: TRBJ1-1; V gene: TRBV9; CDR3 length: 15; CDR3 protein: CASSVSGTGGSEAFF; CDR3 DNA: TGTGCCAGCAGCGTCTCCGGGACAGGGGGTTCTGAAGCTTTCTTT
clone size: NA; D gene: TRBD2; J gene: TRBJ2-3; V gene: TRBV7-9; CDR3 length: 16; CDR3 protein: CASSLGTSGLTDTQYF; CDR3 DNA: TGTGCCAGCAGCTTAGGGACTAGCGGGCTCACAGATACGCAGTATTTT
clone size: NA; D gene: NA; J gene: TRBJ1-5; V gene: TRBV4-3; CDR3 length: 15; CDR3 protein: CASSPSAGRNQPQHF; CDR3 DNA: TGCGCCAGCAGCCCGTCGGCAGGGAGGAATCAGCCCCAGCATTTT
clone size: NA; D gene: TRBD2; J gene: TRBJ2-5; V gene: TRBV4-2; CDR3 length: 15; CDR3 protein: CASSQEDGGLATQYF; CDR3 DNA: TGTGCCAGCAGCCAAGAGGACGGGGGGTTAGCGACCCAGTACTTC
clone size: NA; D gene: TRBD1; J gene: TRBJ1-4; V gene: TRBV29-1; CDR3 length: 13; CDR3 protein: CSVEGDSREKLFF; CDR3 DNA: TGCAGCGTTGAGGGGGACAGCAGGGAAAAACTGTTTTTT
clone size: NA; D gene: NA; J gene: TRBJ2-3; V gene: TRBV5-1; CDR3 length: 15; CDR3 protein: CASRAGDRGTDTQYF; CDR3 DNA: TGCGCCAGCAGAGCGGGGGACAGAGGCACAGATACGCAGTATTTT
clone size: NA; D gene: NA; J gene: TRBJ2-7; V gene: TRBV11-2; CDR3 length: 12; CDR3 protein: CASSLVGAAQYF; CDR3 DNA: TGTGCCAGCAGCTTAGTCGGTGCGGCGCAGTACTTC
clone size: NA; D gene: NA; J gene: TRBJ1-2; V gene: TRBV4-3; CDR3 length: 18; CDR3 protein: CASSQEERIGELNYGYTF; CDR3 DNA: TGCGCCAGCAGCCAAGAGGAGAGGATCGGAGAGCTTAACTATGGCTACACCTTC
clone size: once; D gene: NA; J gene: TRBJ2-2; V gene: TRBV5-1; CDR3 length: 15; CDR3 protein: CASSWDTLDTGELFF; CDR3 DNA: TGCGCCAGCAGCTGGGACACCCTTGACACCGGGGAGCTGTTTTTT
clone size: NA; D gene: TRBD1; J gene: TRBJ1-1; V gene: TRBV6-5; CDR3 length: 13; CDR3 protein: CASIGQVNTEAFF; CDR3 DNA: TGTGCCAGTATAGGACAGGTAAACACTGAAGCTTTCTTT
clone size: once; D gene: NA; J gene: TRBJ2-1; V gene: TRBV18; CDR3 length: 13; CDR3 protein: CASSLAAYNEQFF; CDR3 DNA: TGTGCCAGCTCACTAGCGGCCTACAATGAGCAGTTCTTC
clone size: NA; D gene: TRBD1; J gene: TRBJ1-4; V gene: TRBV7-9; CDR3 length: 12; CDR3 protein: CAGSTGDEKLFF; CDR3 DNA: TGTGCCGGCAGTACAGGGGATGAAAAACTGTTTTTT
clone size: NA; D gene: NA; J gene: TRBJ1-1; V gene: TRBV30; CDR3 length: 15; CDR3 protein: CAWGRGGGANTEAFF; CDR3 DNA: TGTGCCTGGGGCCGGGGTGGGGGGGCGAACACTGAAGCTTTCTTT
clone size: NA; D gene: NA; J gene: TRBJ2-1; V gene: TRBV2; CDR3 length: 11; CDR3 protein: CASSGAGEQFF; CDR3 DNA: TGTGCCAGCAGTGGGGCGGGTGAGCAGTTCTTC
clone size: NA; D gene: NA; J gene: TRBJ2-7; V gene: TRBV5-1; CDR3 length: 13; CDR3 protein: CASSNYRVGEQYF; CDR3 DNA: TGCGCCAGCAGCAACTACAGGGTGGGGGAGCAGTACTTC
clone size: NA; D gene: TRBD2; J gene: TRBJ2-3; V gene: TRBV4-2; CDR3 length: 17; CDR3 protein: CASSQDRGGGTTDTQYF; CDR3 DNA: TGTGCCAGCAGCCAAGATCGGGGCGGGGGGACCACAGATACGCAGTATTTT
clone size: NA; D gene: NA; J gene: TRBJ2-7; V gene: TRBV21-1; CDR3 length: 16; CDR3 protein: CASSKVRTPIVGEQYF; CDR3 DNA: TGTGCCAGCAGCAAAGTAAGGACACCTATCGTGGGCGAGCAGTACTTC
clone size: NA; D gene: TRBD2; J gene: TRBJ2-1; V gene: TRBV4-3; CDR3 length: 21; CDR3 protein: CASSQEPGLAGRPSSYNEQFF; CDR3 DNA: TGCGCCAGCAGCCAAGAGCCGGGACTAGCGGGGCGCCCGAGCTCCTACAATGAGCAGTTCTTC
clone size: NA; D gene: NA; J gene: TRBJ1-1; V gene: TRBV7-3; CDR3 length: 17; CDR3 protein: CASSATGGWGDDTEAFF; CDR3 DNA: TGTGCCAGCAGCGCGACGGGGGGTTGGGGGGACGACACTGAAGCTTTCTTT
clone size: once; D gene: NA; J gene: TRBJ2-1; V gene: TRBV29-1; CDR3 length: 14; CDR3 protein: CSVTERATYNEQFF; CDR3 DNA: TGCAGCGTGACAGAGCGGGCAACCTACAATGAGCAGTTCTTC
clone size: NA; D gene: NA; J gene: TRBJ1-6; V gene: TRBV19; CDR3 length: 14; CDR3 protein: CASTPARQSAPLHF; CDR3 DNA: TGTGCCAGCACCCCAGCTAGACAGTCGGCACCCCTCCACTTT
clone size: NA; D gene: NA; J gene: TRBJ1-2; V gene: TRBV5-8; CDR3 length: 12; CDR3 protein: CASSLAPQGYTF; CDR3 DNA: TGTGCCAGCAGCTTGGCCCCCCAAGGCTACACCTTC
clone size: NA; D gene: TRBD2; J gene: TRBJ2-5; V gene: TRBV19; CDR3 length: 17; CDR3 protein: CASSIRGGGGQFVTQYF; CDR3 DNA: TGTGCCAGTAGTATTAGGGGTGGCGGGGGGCAGTTCGTTACCCAGTACTTC
clone size: NA; D gene: TRBD2; J gene: TRBJ2-7; V gene: TRBV4-2; CDR3 length: 16; CDR3 protein: CASSPQEGLAGYEQYF; CDR3 DNA: TGTGCCAGCAGCCCCCAGGAGGGACTAGCGGGGTACGAGCAGTACTTC